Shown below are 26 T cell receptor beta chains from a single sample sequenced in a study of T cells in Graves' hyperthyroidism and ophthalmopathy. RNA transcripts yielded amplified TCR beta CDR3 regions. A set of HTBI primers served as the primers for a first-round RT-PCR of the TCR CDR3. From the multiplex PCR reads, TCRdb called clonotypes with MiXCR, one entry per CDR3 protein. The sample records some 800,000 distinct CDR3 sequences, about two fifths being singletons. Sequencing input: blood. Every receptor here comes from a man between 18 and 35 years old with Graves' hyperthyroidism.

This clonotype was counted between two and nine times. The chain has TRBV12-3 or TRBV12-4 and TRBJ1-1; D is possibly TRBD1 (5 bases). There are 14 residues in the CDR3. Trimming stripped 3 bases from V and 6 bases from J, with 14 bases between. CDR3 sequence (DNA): TGTGCCAGCAGTTTCAGCCTCCGGGGGGCTGAAGCTTTCTTT. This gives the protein CASSFSLRGAEAFF.

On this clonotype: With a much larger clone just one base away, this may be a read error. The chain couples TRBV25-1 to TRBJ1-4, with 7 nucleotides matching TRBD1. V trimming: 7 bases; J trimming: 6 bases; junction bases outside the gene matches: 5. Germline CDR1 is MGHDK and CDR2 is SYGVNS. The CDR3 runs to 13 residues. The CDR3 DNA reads TGTGCCAGCACGGACAGGATTGATGAAAAACTGTTTTTT. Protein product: CASTDRIDEKLFF.

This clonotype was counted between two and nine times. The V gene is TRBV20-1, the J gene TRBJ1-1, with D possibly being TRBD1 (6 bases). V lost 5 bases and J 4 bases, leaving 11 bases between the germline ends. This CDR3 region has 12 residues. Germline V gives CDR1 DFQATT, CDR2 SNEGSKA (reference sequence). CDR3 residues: CSARQEITEAFF. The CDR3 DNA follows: TGCAGTGCTCGACAGGAAATCACTGAAGCTTTCTTT.

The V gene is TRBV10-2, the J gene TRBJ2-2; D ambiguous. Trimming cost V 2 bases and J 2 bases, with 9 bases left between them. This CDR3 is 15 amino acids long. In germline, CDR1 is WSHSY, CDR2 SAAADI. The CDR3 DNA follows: TGCGCCAGCAGTGAGGTCTGGCCCAACACCGGGGAGCTGTTTTTT. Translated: CASSEVWPNTGELFF.

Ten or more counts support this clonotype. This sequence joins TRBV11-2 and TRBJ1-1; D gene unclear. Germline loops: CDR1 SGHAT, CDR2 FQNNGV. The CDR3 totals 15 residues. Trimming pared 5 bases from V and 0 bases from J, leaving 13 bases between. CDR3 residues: CASSQQNHMNTEAFF. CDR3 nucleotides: TGTGCCAGCAGCCAACAGAACCACATGAACACTGAAGCTTTCTTT.

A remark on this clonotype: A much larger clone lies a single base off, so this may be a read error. CDR3 residues: CASSDGLSNEKLSF. CDR3 sequence (DNA): TGTGCCAGCAGTGACGGGTTATCTAATGAAAAACTGTCTTTT. The chain has TRBV2 and TRBJ1-4; no firm D call. CDR3 length: 14 residues. The V gene's germline CDR1 is SNHLY and CDR2 FYNNEI.

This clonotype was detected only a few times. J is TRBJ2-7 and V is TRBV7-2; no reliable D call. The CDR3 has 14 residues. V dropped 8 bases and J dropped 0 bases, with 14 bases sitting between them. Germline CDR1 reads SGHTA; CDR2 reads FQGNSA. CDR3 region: CASQPNRVSYEQYF. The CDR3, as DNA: TGTGCCAGCCAACCTAACAGAGTCTCCTACGAGCAGTACTTC.

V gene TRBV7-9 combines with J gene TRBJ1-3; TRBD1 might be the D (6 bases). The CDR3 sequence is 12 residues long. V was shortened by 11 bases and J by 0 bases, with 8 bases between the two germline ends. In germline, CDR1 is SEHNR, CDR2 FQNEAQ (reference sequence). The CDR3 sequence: CAGQSSGNTIYF. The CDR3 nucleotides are TGTGCCGGACAGAGCTCTGGAAACACCATATATTTT.

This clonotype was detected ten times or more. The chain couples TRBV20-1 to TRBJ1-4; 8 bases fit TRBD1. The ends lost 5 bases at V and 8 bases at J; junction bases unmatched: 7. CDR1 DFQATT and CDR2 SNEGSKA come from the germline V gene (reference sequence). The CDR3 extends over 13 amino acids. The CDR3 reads CSAATGVREKLFF. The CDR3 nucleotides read TGCAGTGCTGCGACAGGGGTACGCGAAAAACTGTTTTTT.

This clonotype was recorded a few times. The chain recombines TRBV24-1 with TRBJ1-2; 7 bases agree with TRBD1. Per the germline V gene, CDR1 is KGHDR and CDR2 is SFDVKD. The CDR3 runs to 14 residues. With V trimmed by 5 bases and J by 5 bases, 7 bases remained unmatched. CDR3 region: CATSASTGTYGYTF. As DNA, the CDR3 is TGTGCCACCAGTGCCTCGACAGGGACTTATGGCTACACCTTC.

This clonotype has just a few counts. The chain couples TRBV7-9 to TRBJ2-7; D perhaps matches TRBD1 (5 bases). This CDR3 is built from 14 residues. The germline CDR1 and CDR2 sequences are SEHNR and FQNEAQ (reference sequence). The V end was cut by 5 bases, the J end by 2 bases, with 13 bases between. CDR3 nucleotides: TGTGCCAGCAGCCCCACGGGCAGGGCCTACGAGCAGTACTTC. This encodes CASSPTGRAYEQYF.

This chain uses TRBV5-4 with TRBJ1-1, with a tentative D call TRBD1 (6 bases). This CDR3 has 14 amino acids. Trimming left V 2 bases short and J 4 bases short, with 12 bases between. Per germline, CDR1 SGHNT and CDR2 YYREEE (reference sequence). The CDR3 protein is CASSLGGDLTEAFF. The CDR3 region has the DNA TGTGCCAGCAGCTTAGGGGGAGACCTCACTGAAGCTTTCTTT.

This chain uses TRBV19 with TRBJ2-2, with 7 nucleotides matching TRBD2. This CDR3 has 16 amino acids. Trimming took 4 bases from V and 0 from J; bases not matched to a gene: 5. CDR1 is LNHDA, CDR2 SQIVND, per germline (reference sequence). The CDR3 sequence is CASSTLGGTNTGELFF. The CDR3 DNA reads TGTGCCAGTAGTACCCTGGGGGGGACGAACACCGGGGAGCTGTTTTTT.

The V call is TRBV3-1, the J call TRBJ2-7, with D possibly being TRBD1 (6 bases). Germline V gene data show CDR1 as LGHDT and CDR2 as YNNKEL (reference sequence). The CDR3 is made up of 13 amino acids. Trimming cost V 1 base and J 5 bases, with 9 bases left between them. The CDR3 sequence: CASSQGRGDEQYF. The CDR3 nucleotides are TGTGCCAGCAGCCAAGGCAGGGGTGACGAGCAGTACTTC.

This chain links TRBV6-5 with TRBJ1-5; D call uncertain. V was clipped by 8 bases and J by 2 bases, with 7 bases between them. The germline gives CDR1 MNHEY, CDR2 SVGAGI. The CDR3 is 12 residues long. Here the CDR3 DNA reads TGTGCCAGCTGCAATGGCAATCAGCCCCAGCATTTT. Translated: CASCNGNQPQHF.

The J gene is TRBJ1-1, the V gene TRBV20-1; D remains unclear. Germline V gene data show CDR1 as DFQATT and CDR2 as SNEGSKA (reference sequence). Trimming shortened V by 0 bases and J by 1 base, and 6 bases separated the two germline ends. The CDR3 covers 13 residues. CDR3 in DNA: TGCAGTGCTAGAGACAGACGGAACACTGAAGCTTTCTTT. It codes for CSARDRRNTEAFF.

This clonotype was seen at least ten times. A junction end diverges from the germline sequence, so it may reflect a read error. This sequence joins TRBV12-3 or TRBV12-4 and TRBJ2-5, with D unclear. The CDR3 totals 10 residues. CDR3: CASSLGTQYF. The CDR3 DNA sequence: TGTGCCAGCAGCTTAGGGACCCAGTACTTC.

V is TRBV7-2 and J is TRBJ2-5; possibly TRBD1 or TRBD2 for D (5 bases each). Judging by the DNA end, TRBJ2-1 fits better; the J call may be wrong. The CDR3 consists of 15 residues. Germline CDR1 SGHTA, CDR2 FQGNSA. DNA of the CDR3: TGTGCCAGCAGTCGAAATGGGGCTAGCCGGAATGAGCAGTTCTTC. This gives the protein CASSRNGASRNEQFF.

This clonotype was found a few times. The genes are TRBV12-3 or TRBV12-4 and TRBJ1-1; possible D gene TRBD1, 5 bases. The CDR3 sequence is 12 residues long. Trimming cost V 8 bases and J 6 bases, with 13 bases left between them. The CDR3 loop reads CASGQGGSEAFF. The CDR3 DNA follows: TGTGCCAGCGGGCAGGGAGGATCTGAAGCTTTCTTT.

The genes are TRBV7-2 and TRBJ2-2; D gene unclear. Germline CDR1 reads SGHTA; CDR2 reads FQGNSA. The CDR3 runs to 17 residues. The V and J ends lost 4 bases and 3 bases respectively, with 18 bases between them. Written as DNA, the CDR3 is TGTGCCAGCAGCTCCGGATACTCCACCATTTACACCGGGGAGCTGTTTTTT. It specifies CASSSGYSTIYTGELFF.

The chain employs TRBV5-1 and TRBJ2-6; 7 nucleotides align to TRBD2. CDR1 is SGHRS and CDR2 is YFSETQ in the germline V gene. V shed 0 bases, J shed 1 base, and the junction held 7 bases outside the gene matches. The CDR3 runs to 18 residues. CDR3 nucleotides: TGCGCCAGCAGCTTGGGGCCGGGAGGCCCTTCTGGGGCCAACGTCCTGACTTTC. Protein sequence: CASSLGPGGPSGANVLTF. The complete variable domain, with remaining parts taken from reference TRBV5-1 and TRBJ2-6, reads KAGVTQTPRYLIKTRGQQVTLSCSPISGHRSVSWYQQTPGQGLQFLFEYFSETQRNKGNFPGRFSGRQFSNSRSEMNVSTLELGDSALYLCASSLGPGGPSGANVLTFGAGSRLTVL.

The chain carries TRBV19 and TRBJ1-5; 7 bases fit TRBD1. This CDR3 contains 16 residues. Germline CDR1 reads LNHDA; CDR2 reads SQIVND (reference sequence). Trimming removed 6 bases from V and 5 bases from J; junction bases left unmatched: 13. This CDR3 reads CASRGGSLRAYQPQHF. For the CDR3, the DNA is TGTGCCAGTAGAGGGGGCAGCCTAAGGGCCTATCAGCCCCAGCATTTT.

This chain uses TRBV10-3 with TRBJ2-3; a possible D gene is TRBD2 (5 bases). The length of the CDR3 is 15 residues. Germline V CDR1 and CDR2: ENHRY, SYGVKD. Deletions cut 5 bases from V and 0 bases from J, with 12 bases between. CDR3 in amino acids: CAISQSGPSTDTQYF. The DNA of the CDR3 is TGTGCCATCAGTCAAAGCGGCCCGAGCACAGATACGCAGTATTTT.

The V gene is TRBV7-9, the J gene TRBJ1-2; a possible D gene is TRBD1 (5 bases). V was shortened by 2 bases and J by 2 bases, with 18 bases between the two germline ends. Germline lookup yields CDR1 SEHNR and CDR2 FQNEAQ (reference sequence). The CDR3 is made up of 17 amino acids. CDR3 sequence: CASSLYSAGRGNYGYTF. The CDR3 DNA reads TGTGCCAGCAGCTTATATAGCGCAGGGAGAGGAAACTATGGCTACACCTTC.

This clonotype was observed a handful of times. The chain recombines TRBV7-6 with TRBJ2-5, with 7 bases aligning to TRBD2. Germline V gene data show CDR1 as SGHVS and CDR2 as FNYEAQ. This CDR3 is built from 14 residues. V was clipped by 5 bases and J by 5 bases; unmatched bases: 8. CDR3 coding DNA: TGTGCCAGCAGCCGCCCGGGGGAGGGGGAGACCCAGTACTTC. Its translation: CASSRPGEGETQYF.

The CDR3 loop reads CASSLQTGAPGELFF. In DNA form, the CDR3 reads TGTGCCAGCAGCCTACAGACAGGGGCTCCCGGGGAGCTGTTTTTT. The gene calls are TRBV7-2 and TRBJ2-2, with 8 bases aligning to TRBD1. Trimming at V came to 5 bases and at J to 6 bases, leaving 8 bases not matched to a gene. This CDR3 is built from 15 residues. The V gene's germline CDR1 is SGHTA and CDR2 FQGNSA. Combining the CDR3 with reference TRBV7-2 and TRBJ2-2 gives the whole variable domain GAGVSQSPSNKVTEKGKDVELRCDPISGHTALYWYRQSLGQGLEFLIYFQGNSAPDKSGLPSDRFSAERTGGSVSTLTIQRTQQEDSAVYLCASSLQTGAPGELFFGEGSRLTVL.